These T cell receptor beta chains were read from a single sample in a study of cytomegalovirus exposure and HLA in healthy donors. Method: immunoSEQ multiplex PCR; TCRdb's copy keeps in-frame clones and lacks some. The sample gives around 140,000 clones, 82% of which show up once; roughly 3.2% is in the top ten. Sequenced sample: PBMCs. These receptors came from a man younger than 30 in good health and CMV-seropositive. CDR3s include the opening cysteine and the closing phenylalanine or tryptophan. D genes are given only for firm matches. Not all rows give a size; the values are once, few, many and, for expanded clones, a class.

>NA|TRBD1|TRBV5-1|TRBJ1-1
CASSLEITGATEAFF
TGCGCCAGCAGCTTAGAAATCACAGGGGCTACTGAAGCTTTCTTT
>NA|TRBD1|TRBV6-6|TRBJ2-7
CASSWGQAGDEQYF
TGTGCCAGCAGTTGGGGACAGGCTGGAGACGAGCAGTACTTC
>NA|TRBD1|TRBV5-1|TRBJ1-1
CASSFIQGAANEAFF
TGCGCCAGCAGCTTTATACAGGGGGCTGCGAATGAAGCTTTCTTT
>NA|TRBD1|TRBV4-1|TRBJ2-1
CASSHPNRGSDEQFF
TGCGCCAGCAGCCACCCAAACAGGGGGAGCGATGAGCAGTTCTTC
>NA|NA|TRBV5-6|TRBJ2-3
CASSLAGSTDTQYF
TGTGCCAGCAGCTTGGCAGGGAGCACAGATACGCAGTATTTT
>NA|NA|TRBV29-1|TRBJ2-7
CSVGTLAGPKLAYEQYF
TGCAGCGTTGGTACCTTGGCGGGACCGAAGTTAGCCTACGAGCAGTACTTC
>NA|NA|TRBV30|TRBJ2-7
CAWSRRDEQYF
TGTGCCTGGAGTCGGAGGGACGAGCAGTACTTC
>NA|TRBD1|TRBV4-1|TRBJ1-2
CASSQGTGAYGYTF
TGCGCCAGCAGCCAAGGGACAGGGGCCTATGGCTACACCTTC
>few|NA|TRBV11-3|TRBJ1-5
CASTMAAYSNQPQHF
TGTGCCAGCACCATGGCGGCGTATAGCAATCAGCCCCAGCATTTT
>NA|NA|TRBV28|TRBJ1-4
CASSLSGVAEKLFF
TGTGCCAGCAGTTTATCGGGGGTGGCTGAAAAACTGTTTTTT
>NA|NA|TRBV19|TRBJ1-3
CASSTLTGGGSRNTIYF
TGTGCCAGTAGTACCCTCACCGGGGGAGGGAGCAGAAACACCATATATTTT
>NA|NA|TRBV28|TRBJ1-1
CATLNTEAFF
TGTGCCACTCTGAACACTGAAGCTTTCTTT
>NA|TRBD1|TRBV6-4|TRBJ2-1
CASSGGTGGADYNEQFF
TGTGCCAGCAGCGGGGGGACAGGGGGAGCGGATTACAATGAGCAGTTCTTC
>few|NA|TRBV7-9|TRBJ2-1
CASSPTRGLLGNEQFF
TGTGCCAGCAGCCCGACGAGGGGGTTGTTGGGCAATGAGCAGTTCTTC
>NA|TRBD2|TRBV15|TRBJ2-3
CATSRRLAGPSTDTQYF
TGTGCCACCAGCAGAAGACTAGCGGGACCTAGCACAGATACGCAGTATTTT
>NA|TRBD2|TRBV7-6|TRBJ2-2
CASSKTSGSLTGELFF
TGTGCCAGCAGCAAGACTAGCGGGAGCCTAACCGGGGAGCTGTTTTTT
>few|NA|TRBV29-1|TRBJ2-1
CSGRTGNNEQFF
TGCAGCGGTAGGACTGGGAACAATGAGCAGTTCTTC
>NA|NA|TRBV30|TRBJ1-1
CAWTNRGTMNTEAFF
TGTGCCTGGACCAACCGGGGGACTATGAACACTGAAGCTTTCTTT
>NA|TRBD2|TRBV27|TRBJ2-1
CASSPRALAGGPGNEQFF
TGTGCCAGCAGTCCCCGTGCTCTAGCGGGGGGGCCGGGGAATGAGCAGTTCTTC
>NA|TRBD1|TRBV28|TRBJ1-2
CASRWDRGAGYTF
TGTGCCAGCAGATGGGACAGGGGCGCTGGCTACACCTTC
>NA|TRBD2|TRBV4-1|TRBJ2-1
CASSPGAGDEQFF
TGCGCCAGCAGCCCAGGAGCGGGAGATGAGCAGTTCTTC
>NA|NA|TRBV28|TRBJ2-5
CASSSGKETQYF
TGTGCCAGCAGTTCGGGTAAAGAGACCCAGTACTTC
>NA|TRBD1|TRBV28|TRBJ2-1
CASDRGFDEQFF
TGTGCCAGTGACAGGGGATTCGATGAGCAGTTCTTC
>NA|NA|TRBV4-1|TRBJ1-3
CASSPGLPGGNTIYF
TGCGCCAGCAGCCCTGGCCTCCCAGGAGGAAACACCATATATTTT
>NA|TRBD1|TRBV5-4|TRBJ2-7
CASSPGQGSSYEQYF
TGTGCCAGCAGCCCTGGACAGGGAAGCTCCTACGAGCAGTACTTC
>NA|TRBD1|TRBV18|TRBJ2-3
CASSPTGAISTDTQYF
TGTGCCAGCTCACCGACAGGGGCGATTAGCACAGATACGCAGTATTTT
>NA|TRBD1|TRBV5-6|TRBJ2-7
CASSWGTGGEEQYF
TGTGCCAGCAGCTGGGGGACAGGGGGCGAGGAGCAGTACTTC
>NA|NA|TRBV28|TRBJ2-7
CASSFPQAAAYEQYF
TGTGCCAGCAGTTTCCCCCAGGCAGCTGCCTACGAGCAGTACTTC
>once|TRBD1|TRBV29-1|TRBJ2-1
CSVDVPDRPIGNEQFF
TGCAGCGTTGACGTCCCGGACAGGCCAATTGGCAATGAGCAGTTCTTC
>once|NA|TRBV15|TRBJ2-1
CATSRDWRDGPPEQFF
TGTGCCACCAGCAGAGATTGGCGGGACGGGCCACCTGAGCAGTTCTTC
>NA|TRBD1|TRBV28|TRBJ1-4
CASSLGQGPSLWEKLFF
TGTGCCAGCAGTTTGGGACAGGGTCCTTCCCTTTGGGAAAAACTGTTTTTT
>NA|TRBD2|TRBV7-9|TRBJ2-2
CASSSRTSGRNTGELFF
TGTGCCAGCAGCTCCAGGACTAGCGGGCGAAATACCGGGGAGCTGTTTTTT
>NA|NA|TRBV2|TRBJ2-3
CASITSRGRGTDTQYF
TGTGCCAGCATCACCTCCAGGGGTAGGGGCACAGATACGCAGTATTTT
>once|NA|TRBV5-1|TRBJ2-2
CASRLTLANTGELFF
TGCGCCAGCAGATTGACCCTAGCGAACACCGGGGAGCTGTTTTTT
>NA|TRBD2|TRBV11-2|TRBJ2-5
CASSPGVAGSRETQYF
TGTGCCAGCAGCCCAGGGGTAGCGGGAAGTAGAGAGACCCAGTACTTC
>NA|NA|TRBV6-5|TRBJ2-5
CASSYSSGWGAQYF
TGTGCCAGCAGTTACTCGAGTGGGTGGGGGGCCCAGTACTTC
>NA|NA|TRBV6-5|TRBJ2-7
CASSYVTGRSKDEQYF
TGTGCCAGCAGTTACGTGACAGGACGGTCTAAGGACGAGCAGTACTTC
>NA|TRBD1|TRBV7-9|TRBJ1-3
CASSYATGASGNTIYF
TGTGCCAGCAGCTACGCGACAGGGGCCTCTGGAAACACCATATATTTT
>NA|TRBD2|TRBV27|TRBJ2-7
CASSNGEGYEQYF
TGTGCCAGCAGTAATGGGGAGGGGTACGAGCAGTACTTC
>NA|NA|TRBV30|TRBJ1-4
CAWSVHLNEKLFF
TGTGCCTGGAGTGTACATCTTAATGAAAAACTGTTTTTT
>NA|TRBD2|TRBV11-2|TRBJ2-7
CASSLVSPTSRSYEQYF
TGTGCCAGCAGCTTAGTGTCCCCGACTAGCAGATCCTACGAGCAGTACTTC
>NA|NA|TRBV21-1|TRBJ2-2
CASSKAGTSGSKGNTGELFF
TGTGCCAGCAGCAAAGCTGGGACTAGCGGGAGCAAAGGAAATACCGGGGAGCTGTTTTTT
>NA|NA|TRBV6-5|TRBJ1-1
CASSVGMNTEAFF
TGTGCCAGCAGTGTCGGGATGAACACTGAAGCTTTCTTT
>NA|TRBD1|TRBV7-8|TRBJ2-7
CASSLALSGGDWQYF
TGTGCCAGCAGCTTAGCGCTGTCAGGGGGCGATTGGCAGTACTTC
>once|NA|TRBV18|TRBJ1-5
CASSPLGAPQPQHF
TGTGCCAGCTCACCACTCGGTGCGCCGCAGCCCCAGCATTTT
>NA|NA|TRBV30|TRBJ2-1
CAWSRGSYNEQFF
TGTGCCTGGAGTCGGGGATCCTACAATGAGCAGTTCTTC
>NA|NA|TRBV27|TRBJ2-7
CASSSFYEQYF
TGTGCCAGCAGTTCCTTCTACGAGCAGTACTTC
>NA|NA|TRBV6-6|TRBJ2-7
CASSPAGGEQYF
TGTGCCAGCAGTCCCGCGGGCGGTGAGCAGTACTTC
>NA|NA|TRBV7-9|TRBJ2-2
CASSSYTGELFF
TGTGCCAGCAGCTCATACACCGGGGAGCTGTTTTTT
>NA|TRBD2|TRBV27|TRBJ2-1
CASSLQAGGYDEQFF
TGTGCCAGCAGTTTACAAGCGGGAGGATATGATGAGCAGTTCTTC
>NA|NA|TRBV5-4|TRBJ2-5
CASSLGSSSYQETQYF
TGTGCCAGCAGCTTGGGGAGTTCGTCGTACCAAGAGACCCAGTACTTC
>NA|NA|TRBV6-5|TRBJ1-5
CASRYRRRAQHF
TGTGCCAGCAGGTACCGGCGTCGGGCCCAGCATTTT
>NA|TRBD1|TRBV6-5|TRBJ1-3
CASRQGQHSGNTIYF
TGTGCCAGCAGACAGGGACAGCACTCTGGAAACACCATATATTTT
>NA|TRBD2|TRBV19|TRBJ2-3
CASSIGPAGVTDTQYF
TGTGCCAGTAGTATAGGTCCAGCGGGAGTAACAGATACGCAGTATTTT
>NA|NA|TRBV7-9|TRBJ1-3
CASSLAALFQASTGNTIYF
TGTGCCAGCAGCTTAGCGGCCCTCTTCCAGGCCTCTACTGGAAACACCATATATTTT
>NA|TRBD2|TRBV6-1|TRBJ2-7
CASNQGAAGNYEQYF
TGTGCCAGCAACCAAGGGGCAGCGGGAAACTACGAGCAGTACTTC
>few|NA|TRBV11-1|TRBJ2-2
CASSLAAGRYTGELFF
TGTGCCAGCAGCTTAGCGGCAGGGAGGTACACCGGGGAGCTGTTTTTT
>NA|NA|TRBV27|TRBJ2-2
CASSRWVRTTGELFF
TGTGCCAGCAGTAGATGGGTCCGGACAACCGGGGAGCTGTTTTTT
>NA|TRBD2|TRBV6-1|TRBJ2-3
CASSVEGGSADTQYF
TGTGCCAGCAGTGTTGAGGGCGGGAGCGCAGATACGCAGTATTTT
>NA|NA|TRBV9|TRBJ2-2
CASSLNELGAVAGELFF
TGTGCCAGCAGCCTAAACGAACTGGGGGCGGTTGCCGGGGAGCTGTTTTTT